Shown below are 4 T cell receptor beta chains from a single sample sequenced in a study of blood T cell repertoires in COVID-19. The data were produced by immunoSEQ multiplex PCR, yet TCRdb's version contains in-frame clones alone and is incomplete. The sample carries about 100,000 clones, roughly four fifths recorded once. What was sequenced was peripheral blood. All receptors come from a woman between 65 and 79 years old with acute or convalescent COVID-19.

The chain links TRBV18 to TRBJ2-7, with TRBD1 matching over 9 bases. Trimming at V came to 3 bases and at J to 0 bases, leaving 3 bases not matched to a gene. Germline V CDR1 and CDR2: KGHSH, LQKENI. This CDR3 is 15 amino acids long. The CDR3 region has the DNA TGTGCCAGCTCACCTGGACAGGGGAGCTCCTACGAGCAGTACTTC. Amino acids: CASSPGQGSSYEQYF.

The chain uses TRBV4-2 and TRBJ1-1; no reliable D call. V was shortened by 0 bases and J by 3 bases, with 5 bases between the two germline ends. The CDR3 is 13 amino acids. Germline CDR1 reads LGHNA; CDR2 reads YNFKEQ. The CDR3 sequence: CASSQDSDTEAFF. The CDR3 DNA follows: TGTGCCAGCAGCCAAGATTCGGACACTGAAGCTTTCTTT.

The rearrangement uses TRBV11-3 and TRBJ2-3; TRBD2 might be the D (5 bases). V was cut by 1 base and J by 4 bases, with 12 bases left in between. The germline V gene has CDR1 SGHNT and CDR2 YENEEA. This CDR3 has 15 amino acids. CDR3 bases: TGTGCCAGCAGCTTAGGATTAGGGAGCCCAGATACGCAGTATTTT. Its protein is CASSLGLGSPDTQYF.

V and J are TRBV28 and TRBJ2-2; weak D call: TRBD2 (7 bases). The ends were cut back, 7 bases at V and 8 bases at J, with 23 bases in the middle. CDR3 length equals 16 residues. Germline loops: CDR1 MDHEN, CDR2 SYDVKM. The CDR3 nucleotides are TGTGCCAGCACCCCGGGGGGCACTTCCCAAGTGGGGGAGCTGTTTTTT. Its translation: CASTPGGTSQVGELFF.